The 29 T cell receptor beta chains presented below share a single source sample, sequenced in a study of T cells after yellow fever vaccination. TCRdb processed the 5' RACE reads anew with MiXCR; each CDR3 protein has one entry. Of 450,000 to 600,000 distinct CDR3 sequences listed, about 14% were seen once; the top ten hold over 12%. The material was PBMCs, obtained on the day of the yellow fever booster vaccination. The receptor source for this set is a man aged 25-45 years who received the YFV17D yellow fever vaccine.

This clonotype came up a few times. This rearrangement joins TRBV6-1 to TRBJ2-1; TRBD2 matches 8 bases. Germline lookup yields CDR1 MNHNS and CDR2 SASEGT. The length of the CDR3 is 13 residues. The ends lost 9 bases at V and 3 bases at J; junction bases unmatched: 4. CDR3 residues: CASRTSSYNEQFF. The CDR3 nucleotides are TGTGCCAGTCGGACTAGCAGCTACAATGAGCAGTTCTTC.

This clonotype was recorded many times. The genes are TRBV28 and TRBJ2-3; tentative D call: TRBD2 (5 bases). CDR1 and CDR2 from the germline V gene are MDHEN and SYDVKM. V dropped 3 bases and J dropped 0 bases, with 7 bases sitting between them. The CDR3 is 14 amino acids. This chain's CDR3 is CASSFRGSTDTQYF. The CDR3 DNA follows: TGTGCCAGCAGTTTCCGCGGGAGCACAGATACGCAGTATTTT.

This clonotype was observed a handful of times. The V gene is TRBV27, the J gene TRBJ2-7, with 9 bases that match TRBD2. The CDR3 loop spans 14 amino acids. Germline V gives CDR1 MNHEY, CDR2 SMNVEV (reference sequence). J gave up 6 bases and V 6 bases, and 9 bases lay outside the gene matches. For the CDR3, the DNA is TGTGCCAGCAGACTGGCGGGAGGGCTTTCCGAGCAGTACTTC. It translates to CASRLAGGLSEQYF.

This chain uses TRBV6-5 with TRBJ2-7; D remains unclear. The CDR3 is 15 residues long. CDR1 is MNHEY, CDR2 SVGAGI, per germline. V shed 4 bases and J shed 0 bases, with 13 bases lying between them. The DNA for the CDR3 is TGTGCCAGCAGTTCCTGGACGGGCAGCTCCTACGAGCAGTACTTC. Its translation is CASSSWTGSSYEQYF.

The chain uses TRBV29-1 and TRBJ2-1, with D unclear. Germline V lookup: CDR1 SQVTM, CDR2 ANQGSEA. The CDR3 covers 14 residues. Between the trimmed V and J ends, which lost 6 bases and 5 bases, there was a span of 17 bases. CDR3 loop: CSVPSGFLDNEQFF. The CDR3 DNA reads as TGCAGCGTCCCCTCGGGCTTTTTGGACAATGAGCAGTTCTTC.

The V call is TRBV9, the J call TRBJ2-4; D is tentatively TRBD1 or TRBD2 (5 bases each). The CDR3 consists of 13 residues. Trimming took 3 bases from V and 5 from J, leaving 9 bases between them. Germline CDR1 is SGDLS and CDR2 is YYNGEE. CDR3 sequence reads: CASSAGTENIQYF. DNA of the CDR3: TGTGCCAGCAGCGCCGGGACCGAAAACATTCAGTACTTC.

On this clonotype: This may arise from a read error, as a much more abundant clone is one base away. The chain employs TRBV29-1 and TRBJ1-2; no definite D call. The germline V and J ends were trimmed by 8 bases and 3 bases, with 13 bases remaining between them. The V gene's germline CDR1 is SQVTM and CDR2 ANQGSEA. The CDR3 spans 12 residues. The CDR3 nucleotides read TGCAGCACCGCGCCCGGAGACTATGGCTACACCTTC. The encoded protein is CSTAPGDYGYTF.

This clonotype has ten or more counts. CDR3 residues: CASSYTGSAEAFF. CDR3 DNA: TGTGCCAGCAGTTATACAGGCTCGGCTGAAGCTTTCTTT. This sequence joins TRBV6-2 or TRBV6-3 and TRBJ1-1, with D perhaps TRBD1 (5 bases). The V gene lost 3 bases and the J gene lost 6 bases, with 11 bases spanning the gap. The germline V gene encodes CDR1 MNHEY and CDR2 SVGEGT. This CDR3 is built from 13 residues.

The sample holds a few counts of this clonotype. V and J are TRBV7-9 and TRBJ2-4, with unresolved D. Germline V gene lookup returns CDR1 SEHNR and CDR2 FQNEAQ (reference sequence). There are 13 residues in the CDR3. The ends were cut back, 4 bases at V and 4 bases at J, with 8 bases in the middle. The CDR3 nucleotides read TGTGCCAGCAGCTCCGCCCTTAAAAACATTCAGTACTTC. Amino acids: CASSSALKNIQYF.

This clonotype was seen a few times. The rearrangement joins TRBV3-1 to TRBJ2-1, with 7 bases matching TRBD2. Germline V CDR1 and CDR2: LGHDT, YNNKEL (reference sequence). The CDR3 consists of 14 residues. After removal of 4 bases from V and 9 bases from J, the junction contained 9 bases not matched to a gene. The CDR3 reads CASSRASGVVEQFF. CDR3 DNA: TGTGCCAGCAGCCGGGCTAGCGGAGTGGTTGAGCAGTTCTTC.

The table lists this clonotype with a few counts. This sequence joins TRBV7-8 and TRBJ2-2; 9 bases are shared with TRBD2. With 6 bases clipped from V and 0 bases from J, the junction kept 5 bases outside the gene matches. There are 16 residues in the CDR3. The germline V gene encodes CDR1 SGHVS and CDR2 FQNEAQ. CDR3 region: CASRSGRFANTGELFF. The DNA of the CDR3 is TGTGCCAGCAGAAGCGGGAGGTTCGCGAACACCGGGGAGCTGTTTTTT.

The chain has TRBV19 and TRBJ1-1, with 8 bases fitting TRBD1. Germline loops: CDR1 LNHDA, CDR2 SQIVND (reference sequence). With 3 bases clipped from V and 7 bases from J, the junction kept 7 bases outside the gene matches. The CDR3 is 14 amino acids. The CDR3 nucleotides are TGTGCCAGTAGTATTATGTCACAGGGGGTTGAAGCTTTCTTT. Translating it yields CASSIMSQGVEAFF.

This clonotype has more than one count but fewer than ten. The chain is built from TRBV6-1 and TRBJ2-7, with D unclear. This CDR3 is 14 amino acids long. V was shortened by 2 bases and J by 0 bases, with 8 bases between the two germline ends. Germline V gene lookup returns CDR1 MNHNS and CDR2 SASEGT. The CDR3, as DNA: TGTGCCAGCAGTGAAATGGCAGCCTCCTACGAGCAGTACTTC. Translation gives CASSEMAASYEQYF.

The rearrangement joins TRBV2 to TRBJ2-1, with 7 bases aligning to TRBD2. Germline CDR1 and CDR2: SNHLY and FYNNEI. CDR3 size: 13 residues. V shed 9 bases, J shed 7 bases, and the junction held 9 bases outside the gene matches. DNA for the CDR3: TGTGCCAGTCCGACGGGCGGGAGTAATGAGCAGTTCTTC. This translates into CASPTGGSNEQFF.

This clonotype has more than one count but fewer than ten. The rearrangement uses TRBV6-5 and TRBJ2-3, with 12 bases aligning to TRBD1. This CDR3 is 18 amino acids long. The trim removed 0 bases at V and 5 bases at J, leaving 9 bases unmatched. The germline V gene encodes CDR1 MNHEY and CDR2 SVGAGI. This chain's CDR3 is CASSYSSGTGGAKDTQYF. CDR3 nucleotide sequence: TGTGCCAGCAGTTACTCGAGTGGGACAGGGGGCGCGAAAGATACGCAGTATTTT.

The chain combines TRBV29-1 with TRBJ2-3, with 7 bases aligning to TRBD2. The ends lost 6 bases at V and 6 bases at J; junction bases unmatched: 9. The germline CDR1 and CDR2 sequences are SQVTM and ANQGSEA. This CDR3 spans 13 amino acids. The CDR3 nucleotides are TGCAGCGTCTTAGCGGGCTTCGGGGATACGCAGTATTTT. As protein: CSVLAGFGDTQYF.

The chain links TRBV30 to TRBJ2-1; 12 bases fit TRBD2. J was trimmed by 0 bases and V by 3 bases; bases with no gene match: 9. The CDR3 has 18 residues. The V gene's germline CDR1 is GTSNPN and CDR2 SVGIG (reference sequence). CDR3 sequence reads: CAWSPGTSGFSSYNEQFF. In DNA, the CDR3 is TGTGCCTGGAGCCCCGGGACTAGCGGGTTCAGCTCCTACAATGAGCAGTTCTTC. The whole variable domain, remainder taken from reference TRBV30 and TRBJ2-1, is SQTIHQWPATLVQPVGSPLSLECTVEGTSNPNLYWYRQAAGRGLQLLFYSVGIGQISSEVPQNLSASRPQDRQFILSSKKLLLSDSGFYLCAWSPGTSGFSSYNEQFFGPGTRLTVL.

In nucleotides, the CDR3 is TGTGCCAGTAGTTCGGGACAGACGAACACCGGGGAGCTGTTTTTT. It is translated as CASSSGQTNTGELFF. V usage is TRBV19 and J usage is TRBJ2-2; 7 nucleotides match TRBD1. The CDR3 consists of 15 residues. V lost 5 bases and J lost 0; bases outside the gene matches: 3. From germline, CDR1 is LNHDA and CDR2 SQIVND (reference sequence).

This clonotype was picked up a small number of times. The chain is built from TRBV20-1 and TRBJ2-7, with D possibly matching TRBD2 (5 bases). CDR1 and CDR2 (germline): DFQATT, SNEGSKA (reference sequence). This CDR3 region has 13 residues. Trimming removed 5 bases at V and 2 bases at J, with 13 bases between. The CDR3 spells CSAWASRAYEQYF. For the CDR3, the DNA is TGCAGTGCTTGGGCTTCGCGGGCCTACGAGCAGTACTTC.

The rearrangement links TRBV7-2 to TRBJ2-1; the match to TRBD2 covers 9 bases. This CDR3 contains 16 residues. Germline CDR1 is SGHTA and CDR2 is FQGNSA. Trimming took 5 bases from V and 5 from J; bases not matched to a gene: 10. The CDR3 sequence is CASSLRAGGGDNEQFF. The CDR3 bases are TGTGCCAGCAGCCTTCGAGCGGGAGGTGGTGACAATGAGCAGTTCTTC.

V is TRBV9 and J is TRBJ2-1; 10 bases align to TRBD2. The CDR3 consists of 15 residues. V dropped 3 bases and J dropped 5; count of bases not matched to a gene: 5. Germline loops: CDR1 SGDLS, CDR2 YYNGEE. As DNA, the CDR3 is TGTGCCAGCAGCGACCGGACTAGCGGAAACAATGAGCAGTTCTTC. It yields the protein CASSDRTSGNNEQFF.

This clonotype was seen a few times. This chain links TRBV7-2 with TRBJ2-1; 8 positions match TRBD1. V gave up 4 bases and J gave up 3 bases; unmatched junction bases: 11. The CDR3 consists of 17 residues. Germline CDR1 is SGHTA and CDR2 is FQGNSA. The DNA for the CDR3 is TGTGCCAGCAGCTCCCCGGGGCAGGGGGCGCGCTACAATGAGCAGTTCTTC. This codes for CASSSPGQGARYNEQFF.

The CDR3 coding sequence is TGTGCCAGCAGCTTCATAAGGTCCTCGAACACCGGGGAGCTGTTTTTT. Protein: CASSFIRSSNTGELFF. The chain recombines TRBV7-2 with TRBJ2-2; D ambiguous. Germline-derived CDR1 and CDR2 are SGHTA and FQGNSA. The CDR3 loop spans 16 amino acids. V dropped 3 bases and J dropped 0 bases, with 11 bases sitting between them.

This clonotype was counted between two and nine times. The CDR3: CASSLSSPTDTQYF. The CDR3 nucleotides read TGTGCCAGCAGCCTGAGCTCCCCCACAGATACGCAGTATTTT. V gene TRBV5-4 combines with J gene TRBJ2-3; D remains ambiguous. The CDR3 totals 14 residues. V gave up 4 bases and J gave up 2 bases, with 11 bases separating them. Germline V gene sequence: CDR1 SGHNT, CDR2 YYREEE (reference sequence).

The J gene is TRBJ2-7, the V gene TRBV23-1; D uncertain. TRBV23-1 is an ORF, with its function uncertain. V lost 0 bases and J lost 6, with 9 bases in between. CDR3 length equals 13 residues. The CDR3, as DNA: TGCGCCAGCAGTCAATCTACACGCTGCGAGCAGTACTTC. This sequence encodes CASSQSTRCEQYF.

The chain recombines TRBV5-1 with TRBJ2-3; 9 positions match TRBD2. This CDR3 spans 17 amino acids. V shed 0 bases, J shed 4 bases, and the junction held 9 bases outside the gene matches. The germline gives CDR1 SGHRS, CDR2 YFSETQ. The CDR3: CASSLGTIAGAADTQYF. The CDR3 DNA is TGCGCCAGCAGCTTGGGTACGATAGCGGGAGCAGCAGATACGCAGTATTTT.

There are a few counts of this clonotype. The chain has TRBV24-1 and TRBJ2-7; 7 positions match TRBD1. The V gene end was trimmed by 4 bases and the J gene end by 2 bases; junction bases not matched to a gene: 10. The length of the CDR3 is 16 residues. CDR1 is KGHDR, CDR2 SFDVKD, per germline. In DNA, the CDR3 is TGTGCCACCAGTGAGCAATCGACAGGGAAACCCTACGAGCAGTACTTC. Amino acids: CATSEQSTGKPYEQYF.

The chain links TRBV20-1 to TRBJ2-7; D perhaps matches TRBD1 (5 bases). In germline, CDR1 is DFQATT, CDR2 SNEGSKA (reference sequence). The ends were cut back, 0 bases at V and 5 bases at J, with 17 bases in the middle. CDR3 length equals 15 residues. The chain's CDR3 is CSARDLRLRGDEQYF. The CDR3 DNA reads as TGCAGTGCTAGAGATCTAAGGTTAAGGGGCGACGAGCAGTACTTC.

This clonotype was seen at least ten times. The V call is TRBV5-1, the J call TRBJ1-1; TRBD1 aligns across 11 bases. V shed 4 bases and J 1 base; nucleotides not matched to a gene: 6. The CDR3 length is 16 residues. CDR1 is SGHRS, CDR2 YFSETQ, per germline. The CDR3 spells CASSPGQGAWNTEAFF. Written as DNA, the CDR3 is TGCGCCAGCAGCCCTGGACAGGGGGCTTGGAACACTGAAGCTTTCTTT.